This TCR beta chain was sequenced in a study of shared T cell receptors in the human thymus. Using immunoSEQ multiplex PCR, the repertoire was profiled, and TCRdb retains in-frame clones only, with some absent. The repertoire holds 600,000 or so clones, with roughly 86% as singletons. Germline V gives CDR1 MNHNS, CDR2 SASEGT. There are 15 residues in the CDR3. J was trimmed by 5 bases and V by 3 bases; bases with no gene match: 9. These data were also filed under a second study, of human thymus T cells. As that report states: Donation came from healthy Finnish infants having corrective surgery for congenital heart defects. Usage of V and J genes appeared biased in thymic and blood repertoires. Unrelated individuals had highly overlapping thymic repertoires, as reported in related research.

The source material was thymocytes. The chain couples TRBV6-1 to TRBJ2-7; 8 positions agree with TRBD1. The TCR originated in a boy in the first two years of life with a congenital heart defect. In DNA form, the CDR3 reads TGTGCCAGCAGTGAGGGAGACAGGGGTGGGGACGAGCAGTACTTC. Its protein is CASSEGDRGGDEQYF.